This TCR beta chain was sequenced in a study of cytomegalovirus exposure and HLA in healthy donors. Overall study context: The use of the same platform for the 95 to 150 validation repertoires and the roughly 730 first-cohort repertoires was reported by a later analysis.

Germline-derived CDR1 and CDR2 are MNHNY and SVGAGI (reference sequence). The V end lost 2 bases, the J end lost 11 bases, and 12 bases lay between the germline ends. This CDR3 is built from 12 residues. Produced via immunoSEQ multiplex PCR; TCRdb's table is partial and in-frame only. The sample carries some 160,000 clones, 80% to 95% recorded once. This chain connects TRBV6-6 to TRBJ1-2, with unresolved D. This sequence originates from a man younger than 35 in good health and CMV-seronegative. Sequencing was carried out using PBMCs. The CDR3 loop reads CASSYDRTGYTF. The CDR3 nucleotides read TGTGCCAGCAGTTACGACCGGACGGGGTACACCTTC.